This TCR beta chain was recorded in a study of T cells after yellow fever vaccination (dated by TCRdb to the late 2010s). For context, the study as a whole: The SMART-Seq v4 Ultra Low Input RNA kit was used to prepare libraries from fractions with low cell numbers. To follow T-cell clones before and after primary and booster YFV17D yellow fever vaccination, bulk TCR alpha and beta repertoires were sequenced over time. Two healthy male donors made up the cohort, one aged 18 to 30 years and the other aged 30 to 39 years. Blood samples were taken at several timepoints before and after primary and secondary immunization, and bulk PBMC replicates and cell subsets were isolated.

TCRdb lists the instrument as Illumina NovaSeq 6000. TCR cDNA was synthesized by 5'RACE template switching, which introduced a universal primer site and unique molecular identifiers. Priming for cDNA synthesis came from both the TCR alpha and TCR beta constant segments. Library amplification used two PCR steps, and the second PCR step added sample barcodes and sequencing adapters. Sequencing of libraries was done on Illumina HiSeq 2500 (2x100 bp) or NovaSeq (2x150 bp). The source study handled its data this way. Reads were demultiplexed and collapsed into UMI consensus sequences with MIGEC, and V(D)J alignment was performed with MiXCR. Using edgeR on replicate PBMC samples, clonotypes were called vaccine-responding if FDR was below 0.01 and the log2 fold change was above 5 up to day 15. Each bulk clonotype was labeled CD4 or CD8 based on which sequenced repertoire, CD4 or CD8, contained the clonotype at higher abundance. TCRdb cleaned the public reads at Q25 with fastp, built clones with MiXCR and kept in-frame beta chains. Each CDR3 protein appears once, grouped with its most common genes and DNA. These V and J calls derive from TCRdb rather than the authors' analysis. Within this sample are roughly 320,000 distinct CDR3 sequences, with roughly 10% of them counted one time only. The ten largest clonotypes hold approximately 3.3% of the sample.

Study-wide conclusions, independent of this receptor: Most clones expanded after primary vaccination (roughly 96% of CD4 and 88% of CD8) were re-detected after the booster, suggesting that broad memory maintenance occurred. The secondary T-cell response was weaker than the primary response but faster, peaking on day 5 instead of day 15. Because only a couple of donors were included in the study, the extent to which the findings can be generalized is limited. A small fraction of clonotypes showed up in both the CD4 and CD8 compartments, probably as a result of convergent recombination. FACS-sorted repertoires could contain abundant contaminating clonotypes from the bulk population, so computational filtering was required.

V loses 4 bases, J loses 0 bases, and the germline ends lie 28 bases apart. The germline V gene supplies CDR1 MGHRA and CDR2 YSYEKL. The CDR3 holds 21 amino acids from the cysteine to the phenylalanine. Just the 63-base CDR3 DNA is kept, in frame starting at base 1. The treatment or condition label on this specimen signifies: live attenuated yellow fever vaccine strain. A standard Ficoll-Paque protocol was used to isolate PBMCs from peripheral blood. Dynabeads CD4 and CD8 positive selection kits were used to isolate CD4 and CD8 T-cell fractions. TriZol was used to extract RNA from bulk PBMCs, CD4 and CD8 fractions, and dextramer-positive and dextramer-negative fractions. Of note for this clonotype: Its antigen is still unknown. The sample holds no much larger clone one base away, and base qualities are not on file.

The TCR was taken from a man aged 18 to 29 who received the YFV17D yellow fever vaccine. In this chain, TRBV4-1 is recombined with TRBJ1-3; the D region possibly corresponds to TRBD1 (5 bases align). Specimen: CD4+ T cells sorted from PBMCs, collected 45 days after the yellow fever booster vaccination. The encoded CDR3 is CASSPTRAGLVVSSSGNTIYF. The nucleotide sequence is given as TGCGCCAGCAGCCCCACCCGTGCGGGACTGGTAGTTTCGAGCTCTGGAAACACCATATATTTT.